The 24 T cell receptor beta chains presented below share a single source sample, sequenced in a study of cytomegalovirus exposure and HLA in healthy donors. Primers included in the PCR were 60 Vbeta and 13 Jbeta primers. The repertoire was sequenced with immunoSEQ multiplex PCR; TCRdb's copy has only in-frame clones and lacks some. The data contain 80,000 to 100,000 clones, 63% of them singletons. The sample consisted of PBMCs. The source is a woman aged 40-49 years in good health and CMV-seropositive.

There are many counts of this clone. The V gene is TRBV2, the J gene TRBJ1-4, with 8 bases identical to TRBD1. After removal of 5 bases from V and 5 bases from J, the junction contained 7 bases not matched to a gene. The CDR3 covers 15 residues. The germline V gene has CDR1 SNHLY and CDR2 FYNNEI. As DNA, the CDR3 is TGTGCCAGCAGTCCTGACAGGGGCTGGAATGAAAAACTGTTTTTT. As protein: CASSPDRGWNEKLFF.

The genes are TRBV19 and TRBJ2-7; TRBD2 aligns across 13 bases. This CDR3 is 14 amino acids long. Germline CDR1 is LNHDA and CDR2 is SQIVND (reference sequence). V shed 5 bases and J 4 bases; nucleotides not matched to a gene: 2. The CDR3 region is CASSELAGGYEQYF. CDR3 bases: TGTGCCAGTAGTGAACTAGCGGGAGGGTACGAGCAGTACTTC.

By its share, this clone is medium-sized. This chain connects TRBV4-1 to TRBJ1-1; D gene ambiguous. The CDR3 covers 14 residues. Trimming removed 5 bases at V and 5 bases at J, with 15 bases between. CDR1 MGHRA and CDR2 YSYEKL come from the germline V gene. This CDR3 is CASSFWIGWTEAFF. DNA of the CDR3: TGCGCCAGCAGCTTTTGGATCGGGTGGACTGAAGCTTTCTTT.

The chain employs TRBV28 and TRBJ1-2; 7 bases line up with TRBD1. Germline V lookup: CDR1 MDHEN, CDR2 SYDVKM. CDR3 size: 14 residues. V was pared by 8 bases and J by 8 bases, with 14 bases of the junction left unmatched. The CDR3 reads CASGPGQRSGGYTF. The CDR3, as DNA: TGTGCCAGCGGACCGGGACAGAGGAGCGGGGGCTACACCTTC.

The V and J genes are TRBV6-5 and TRBJ2-1, with 7 bases aligning to TRBD2. The CDR3 totals 15 residues. After removal of 5 bases from V and 5 bases from J, the junction contained 9 bases not matched to a gene. Germline CDR1 MNHEY, CDR2 SVGAGI. This CDR3 reads CASSLTSTNNNEQFF. The CDR3 DNA reads TGTGCCAGCAGTCTGACTAGCACTAATAACAATGAGCAGTTCTTC.

Only a few counts were recorded for this clone. This sequence joins TRBV6-6 and TRBJ2-5; D is possibly TRBD1 (8 bases). The germline V gene has CDR1 MNHNY and CDR2 SVGAGI (reference sequence). The V end was cut by 10 bases, the J end by 2 bases, with 17 bases between. The CDR3 covers 14 residues. CDR3 coding DNA: TGTGCCATCGGAAGCGGGACAGGTCAAGAGACCCAGTACTTC. It is translated as CAIGSGTGQETQYF.

The CDR3 spells CSVPVEGQEHGYTF. Written as DNA, the CDR3 is TGCAGCGTTCCGGTAGAGGGACAGGAGCATGGCTACACCTTC. The gene calls are TRBV29-1 and TRBJ1-2, with TRBD1 matching 8 bases. CDR3 length equals 14 residues. Trimming took 5 bases from V and 6 from J; bases not matched to a gene: 11. CDR1 is SQVTM, CDR2 ANQGSEA, per germline. The complete variable domain, with remaining parts taken from reference TRBV29-1 and TRBJ1-2, reads SAVISQKPSRDICQRGTSLTIQCQVDSQVTMMFWYRQQPGQSLTLIATANQGSEATYESGFVIDKFPISRPNLTFSTLTVSNMSPEDSSIYLCSVPVEGQEHGYTFGSGTRLTVV.

This chain uses TRBV7-6 with TRBJ2-1; 8 bases map to TRBD1. Germline CDR1 is SGHVS and CDR2 is FNYEAQ. The CDR3 runs 16 residues. Unmatched junction bases numbered 11, after V lost 2 bases and J lost 8 bases. The CDR3 spells CASSLYQGAAGDEQFF. DNA for the CDR3: TGTGCCAGCAGCTTATACCAGGGGGCGGCGGGCGATGAGCAGTTCTTC.

This chain joins TRBV7-9 and TRBJ2-7, with D perhaps matching TRBD1 (6 bases). Trimming took 1 base from V and 6 from J, leaving 16 bases between them. Germline V gene sequence: CDR1 SEHNR, CDR2 FQNEAQ (reference sequence). This CDR3 spans 15 amino acids. Here the CDR3 DNA reads TGTGCCAGCAGCTTAGGTGAGGGACAATCCGGCGAGCAGTACTTC. Its protein is CASSLGEGQSGEQYF.

V is TRBV4-3 and J is TRBJ2-5, with D possibly TRBD2 on 6 matching bases. The germline V gene has CDR1 LGHNA and CDR2 YSLEER. The CDR3 covers 15 residues. Deletions cut 0 bases from V and 5 bases from J, with 13 bases between. The CDR3 DNA reads TGCGCCAGCAGCCAAGATTCGGGACTGGGGGAGACCCAGTACTTC. This gives the protein CASSQDSGLGETQYF.

V and J are TRBV4-2 and TRBJ2-7, with D possibly TRBD2 on 6 matching bases. Looked up from germline, CDR1 is LGHNA and CDR2 is YNFKEQ. This CDR3 region has 18 residues. Trimming shortened V by 4 bases and J by 0 bases, and 22 bases separated the two germline ends. For the CDR3, the DNA is TGTGCCAGCAGCCCGGGGGAGGCTAGCCCGGCCCACTCCTACGAGCAGTACTTC. Its protein is CASSPGEASPAHSYEQYF.

This chain joins TRBV11-2 and TRBJ2-7; no definite D call. Germline V gene sequence: CDR1 SGHAT, CDR2 FQNNGV. The CDR3 spans 15 residues. The V end lost 5 bases, the J end lost 0 bases, and 14 bases lay between the germline ends. CDR3 sequence: CASSLPGGGSYEQYF. DNA of the CDR3: TGTGCCAGCAGCCTTCCCGGCGGTGGCTCCTACGAGCAGTACTTC.

This clone was observed a few times. This chain links TRBV9 with TRBJ1-2; 8 bases map to TRBD1. CDR3 length: 15 residues. CDR1 and CDR2 (germline): SGDLS, YYNGEE. V was pared by 3 bases and J by 1 base, with 5 bases of the junction left unmatched. CDR3 protein: CASSASTGVNYGYTF. The CDR3 coding sequence is TGTGCCAGCAGCGCCTCGACAGGGGTTAACTATGGCTACACCTTC.

V usage is TRBV28 and J usage is TRBJ1-2; 7 nucleotides align to TRBD1. The CDR3 totals 16 residues. V was clipped by 1 base and J by 0 bases; unmatched bases: 5. The germline V gene has CDR1 MDHEN and CDR2 SYDVKM. In DNA form, the CDR3 reads TGTGCCAGCAGTTTATCCTCAGGGGGAGCTAACTATGGCTACACCTTC. It specifies CASSLSSGGANYGYTF.

The chain links TRBV4-1 to TRBJ1-5; no firm D call. V was cut by 1 base and J by 6 bases, with 7 bases left in between. The CDR3 extends over 13 amino acids. From germline, CDR1 is MGHRA and CDR2 YSYEKL. CDR3 loop: CASSQGGSQPQHF. The CDR3 coding sequence is TGCGCCAGCAGCCAAGGAGGGAGTCAGCCCCAGCATTTT.

In its sample, this clone was seen a few times. The genes are TRBV28 and TRBJ1-1, with TRBD1 matching 8 bases. The germline CDR1 and CDR2 sequences are MDHEN and SYDVKM. The CDR3 has 15 amino acids. The trim removed 6 bases at V and 4 bases at J, leaving 10 bases unmatched. The CDR3 region has the DNA TGTGCCAGCAGACACGGGGGACAGGCGCGCACTGAAGCTTTCTTT. It encodes CASRHGGQARTEAFF.

This chain joins TRBV6-1 and TRBJ2-7, with D possibly matching TRBD1 (5 bases). Germline loops: CDR1 MNHNS, CDR2 SASEGT. V shed 0 bases and J shed 5 bases, with 11 bases lying between them. The CDR3 has 14 residues. The CDR3 spells CASSEAGPRDEQYF. The CDR3 DNA reads TGTGCCAGCAGTGAAGCGGGGCCCAGGGACGAGCAGTACTTC.

The rearrangement joins TRBV5-4 to TRBJ2-5, with 7 nucleotides matching TRBD2. CDR3 size: 16 residues. From germline, CDR1 is SGHNT and CDR2 YYREEE (reference sequence). V shed 2 bases and J 2 bases; nucleotides not matched to a gene: 9. The CDR3 coding sequence is TGTGCCAGCAGCTTATCCTCGGGGGGAGGTCAAGAGACCCAGTACTTC. It translates to CASSLSSGGGQETQYF.

This chain uses TRBV7-2 with TRBJ2-1; TRBD2 aligns across 9 bases. Germline V CDR1 and CDR2: SGHTA, FQGNSA. V was clipped by 6 bases and J by 4 bases; unmatched bases: 7. The CDR3 sequence is 15 residues long. The CDR3 sequence is CASRLNSGSYNEQFF. For the CDR3, the DNA is TGTGCCAGCAGGTTAAATAGCGGGAGTTACAATGAGCAGTTCTTC.

This chain joins TRBV30 and TRBJ1-1; D is ambiguous. There are 14 residues in the CDR3. Germline V gene data show CDR1 as GTSNPN and CDR2 as SVGIG (reference sequence). Trimming left V 0 bases short and J 1 base short, with 9 bases between. The CDR3 region is CAWSVLTGNTEAFF. The CDR3 DNA reads as TGTGCCTGGAGTGTACTAACGGGGAACACTGAAGCTTTCTTT.

The chain combines TRBV7-9 with TRBJ2-3, with no clear D. The germline gives CDR1 SEHNR, CDR2 FQNEAQ (reference sequence). This CDR3 has 14 amino acids. Trimming pared 5 bases from V and 6 bases from J, leaving 15 bases between. The CDR3 coding sequence is TGTGCCAGCAGCCGAAGCGCTAGTGAGGATACGCAGTATTTT. Translation: CASSRSASEDTQYF.

The gene calls are TRBV10-1 and TRBJ2-5; D may be TRBD1 (5 bases). The CDR3 runs to 17 residues. Deletions cut 4 bases from V and 5 bases from J, with 23 bases between. CDR1 WNHNN and CDR2 SYGVQD come from the germline V gene (reference sequence). CDR3 region: CASSGTPDITSRETQYF. The DNA for the CDR3 is TGCGCCAGCAGTGGGACCCCGGACATCACCTCCCGGGAGACCCAGTACTTC.

This clone was seen only a few times. V gene TRBV6-6 combines with J gene TRBJ2-7; 9 nucleotides match TRBD1. Germline V gene data show CDR1 as MNHNY and CDR2 as SVGAGI (reference sequence). The CDR3 has 14 amino acids. Trimming at V came to 2 bases and at J to 6 bases, leaving 5 bases not matched to a gene. CDR3 protein: CASSYRDRVSEQYF. The CDR3 nucleotides are TGTGCCAGCAGTTACCGGGACAGGGTAAGCGAGCAGTACTTC.

The V call is TRBV10-3, the J call TRBJ2-3; D may correspond to TRBD1 or TRBD2 (5 bases each). Germline CDR1 and CDR2: ENHRY and SYGVKD. V lost 10 bases, J lost 0 bases, and 14 bases lay in between. The CDR3 consists of 14 residues. The CDR3, as DNA: TGTGCCACCAGGGTCCCGGGAAGCACAGATACGCAGTATTTT. Encoded protein: CATRVPGSTDTQYF.